Listed here are 3 T cell receptor beta chains from one sample, sequenced in a study of neoadjuvant anti-PD-1 for oral cavity cancer. Some clones are missing from TCRdb's copy, which holds only in-frame ones; the method was immunoSEQ multiplex PCR. The top ten hold 2.5% to 3% of the sample, which has 55,000 to 75,000 clones, 86% seen once. Documented time point: after neoadjuvant nivolumab, at surgical resection. Sequenced here: PBMCs, sampled after nivolumab (anti-PD-1) treatment. The receptor source for this set is a person aged 35-79 years with oral cavity squamous cell carcinoma.

This CDR3 is CASSITGLAGGPGTGELFF. The DNA of the CDR3 is TGTGCCAGTAGTATTACGGGACTAGCGGGAGGGCCGGGCACCGGGGAGCTGTTTTTT. The genes are TRBV19 and TRBJ2-2, with 16 bases fitting TRBD2. This CDR3 has 19 residues. Germline CDR1 LNHDA, CDR2 SQIVND (reference sequence). Losses at the gene ends were 3 bases for V and 4 bases for J; bases not matched to a gene: 8.

The chain's CDR3 is CASSVDRNQPQHF. The CDR3 nucleotides read TGTGCCAGCAGTGTGGACAGGAATCAGCCCCAGCATTTT. The chain combines TRBV6-5 with TRBJ1-5, with 7 bases identical to TRBD1. The CDR3 spans 13 residues. CDR1 is MNHEY and CDR2 is SVGAGI in the germline V gene. V lost 5 bases and J lost 4; bases outside the gene matches: 2.

V is TRBV5-5 and J is TRBJ1-1; D not certain. CDR3 size: 15 residues. V was cut by 2 bases and J by 4 bases, with 15 bases left in between. CDR1 is SGHKS and CDR2 is YYEKEE in the germline V gene (reference sequence). DNA for the CDR3: TGTGCCAGCAGCTTCGGCTACGGGTTCGGCACTGAAGCTTTCTTT. Protein product: CASSFGYGFGTEAFF.